This is a list of T cell receptor beta chains from one sample in a study of metastatic and nonmetastatic thyroid tumors. Through MiXCR, TCRdb re-clonotyped the PCR reads. The table has around 23,000 clones, more than 20% seen once; the top ten hold around 28%. What was sequenced was blood. These receptors were obtained from a male donor with papillary thyroid cancer or a benign thyroid nodule (not recorded which). Some clones in this sample may be carry-over from other donors' samples. Each CDR3 is given with its conserved first and last residue. The D gene is left open where the match is weak. Expanded clones get a size class; other rows say once, few or many, or leave the size out.

d_gene,j_gene,abundance,v_gene,CDR3aa,CDR3nt
.,TRBJ2-6,many,TRBV20-1,CSARGSGTAGANVLTF,TGCAGTGCTAGGGGTTCCGGGACCGCCGGGGCCAACGTCCTGACTTTC
TRBD1,TRBJ1-2,.,TRBV3-1,CDCSHRTGNYGYTF,TGTGACTGCAGCCATCGGACAGGGAACTATGGCTACACCTTC
.,TRBJ1-2,many,TRBV11-1,CASSLARGTRPSSGYTF,TGTGCCAGCAGCTTAGCGCGAGGGACACGGCCGTCATCTGGCTACACCTTC
.,TRBJ1-2,many,TRBV20-1,CSARDRQTEGWGGYTF,TGCAGTGCTAGAGATCGTCAGACAGAGGGATGGGGTGGCTACACCTTC
TRBD1,TRBJ1-3,.,TRBV5-1,CASSSTDRGPSRNTIYF,TGCGCCAGCAGCTCGACCGACAGGGGCCCCTCTAGAAACACCATATATTTT
TRBD1,TRBJ2-7,many,TRBV2,CASRATPGQDGYEQYF,TGTGCCAGCAGGGCGACGCCAGGACAGGACGGATACGAGCAGTACTTC
TRBD1,TRBJ1-5,many,TRBV4-2,CASSQDLYRGSNQPQHF,TGTGCCAGCAGCCAAGATCTATACAGGGGTAGCAATCAGCCCCAGCATTTT
TRBD1,TRBJ2-3,.,TRBV24-1,CATSWAPGTGHLDTQYF,TGTGCCACCAGTTGGGCCCCCGGGACAGGGCATTTGGATACGCAGTATTTT
TRBD2,TRBJ2-1,many,TRBV7-2,CASSLARGGLAGYEQFF,TGTGCCAGCAGCTTAGCCAGAGGGGGACTAGCGGGATATGAGCAGTTCTTC
TRBD1,TRBJ2-7,many,TRBV6-1,CASQRTPGTGGEQYF,TGTGCCAGTCAACGAACGCCCGGGACAGGGGGCGAGCAGTACTTC